The T cell receptor beta chain under discussion was sequenced for a study of blood T cell repertoires in COVID-19. Study background: Spain, Italy and the United States supplied samples that represented acute and convalescent COVID-19. Sources were T cells, B-cell-depleted T cells, or PBMCs; the material itself was cDNA or gDNA.

Authors' analysis steps: From reference gene primer amplification, estimates of nucleated cell counts were derived. Libraries were prepared by immunoSEQ multiplex PCR; TCRdb keeps only in-frame clonotypes and omits some of them. V, J and clone size reflect that table, while D and trimming were determined from the DNA. The sample contains some 80,000 clones, 88% of which appear only once. Sequencing used peripheral blood. The clonotype was recovered from a human donor in a cohort sampled during active COVID-19.

CDR3 nucleotide sequence: TGCGCCAGCAGCCAGTTCAAACTAGCGGGGGGCGGGGGGCAAGATACGCAGTATTTT. Amino acid sequence: CASSQFKLAGGGGQDTQYF. The chain links TRBV4-3 to TRBJ2-3; TRBD2 matches 12 bases. The CDR3 runs to 19 residues. The V segment lost 3 bases and the J segment 5 bases; nucleotides outside the gene matches: 15. The germline CDR1 and CDR2 sequences are LGHNA and YSLEER.